This T cell receptor (beta chain) came from a study of vaccination and CD4 T cells after COVID-19. At the level of the study: Every participant had a vaccine, which was either BNT162b2 or mRNA-1273, given in two doses. Overlapping SARS-CoV-2, HCoV-NL63, HCoV-OC43 and HCoV-229E spike peptides were used to stimulate cells.

CDR1 is WNHNN and CDR2 is SYGVQD in the germline V gene (reference sequence). The CDR3 runs to 12 residues. The V and J ends lost 0 bases and 2 bases respectively, with 1 base between them. Concerning this clonotype itself: The antigen is undetermined.

At the Johns Hopkins FTIC core, DNA taken from cultured CD4+ T cells was sequenced by way of the Oncomine TCR Beta short-read assay. One entry per CDR3 protein, called by TCRdb with MiXCR from the PCR reads. The sample lists more than 9,000 distinct CDR3 sequences; roughly 40% were seen once. Treatment noted: roughly 11-day PBMC culture with coronavirus spike peptide pools or control peptides (ViraFEST assay). Expansion of antigen-specific T cells with peptide pools by ViraFEST preceded sequencing of TCRs. The sequencing sample was made of CD4+ T cells from blood, cultured in vitro. The chain links TRBV10-1 to TRBJ1-1; the D is unclear. This receptor was obtained from a human donor who had recovered from COVID-19. CDR3 residues: CASSESNTEAFF. As DNA, the CDR3 is TGCGCCAGCAGTGAGTCTAACACTGAAGCTTTCTTT.